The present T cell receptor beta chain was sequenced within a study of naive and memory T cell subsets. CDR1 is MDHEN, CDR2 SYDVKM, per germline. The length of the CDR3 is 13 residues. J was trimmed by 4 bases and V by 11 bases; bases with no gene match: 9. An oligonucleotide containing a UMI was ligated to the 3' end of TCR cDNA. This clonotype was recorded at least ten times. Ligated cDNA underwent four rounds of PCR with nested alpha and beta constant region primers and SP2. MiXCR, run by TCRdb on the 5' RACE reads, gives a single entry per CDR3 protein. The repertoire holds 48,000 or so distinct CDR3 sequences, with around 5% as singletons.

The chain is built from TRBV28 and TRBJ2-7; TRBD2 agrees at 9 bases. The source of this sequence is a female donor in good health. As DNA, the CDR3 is TGTGCCCACCGAGCGGGGGGACCGTACGAGCAGTACTTC. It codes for CAHRAGGPYEQYF.